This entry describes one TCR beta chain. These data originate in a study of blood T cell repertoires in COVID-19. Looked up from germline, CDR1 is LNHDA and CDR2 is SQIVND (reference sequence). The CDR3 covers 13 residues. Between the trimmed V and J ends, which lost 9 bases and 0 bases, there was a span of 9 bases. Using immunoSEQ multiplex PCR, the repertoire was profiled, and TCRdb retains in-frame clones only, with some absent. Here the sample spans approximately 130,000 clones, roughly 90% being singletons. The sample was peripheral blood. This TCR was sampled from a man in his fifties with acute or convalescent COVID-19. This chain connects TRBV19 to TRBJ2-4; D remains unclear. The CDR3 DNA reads TGTGCCAGGAGAAAGTTAGCCAAAAACATTCAGTACTTC. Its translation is CARRKLAKNIQYF.